Detailed here is one T cell receptor (beta chain). Its matching antigen is unknown. These data come from a study of cytomegalovirus exposure and HLA in healthy donors. Overall study findings and caveats: Apparent HLA restriction characterized most CMV-associated TCR beta chains in a later analysis. In an earlier analysis, most TCR beta V segments were productive about 87% or about 30% of the time. Later analysis associated a missense DCLRE1C variant with TCR beta V- and J-gene trimming.

A multiplex PCR was run with 60 Vbeta primers and 13 Jbeta primers. Method: immunoSEQ multiplex PCR; TCRdb's copy keeps in-frame clones and lacks some. The table lists over 200,000 clones, nearly 80% of them singletons. CDR3 length equals 14 residues. The germline CDR1 and CDR2 sequences are SGHTA and FQGTGA. Between the trimmed V and J ends, which lost 6 bases and 2 bases, there was a span of 10 bases. The receptor was isolated from a male donor in good health and CMV-seronegative. The V and J genes are TRBV7-3 and TRBJ2-2; tentative D call: TRBD2 (5 bases). The sequenced sample was PBMCs. Here the CDR3 reads CASRAGGNTGELFF. DNA for the CDR3: TGTGCCAGCAGGGCGGGCGGCAACACCGGGGAGCTGTTTTTT.